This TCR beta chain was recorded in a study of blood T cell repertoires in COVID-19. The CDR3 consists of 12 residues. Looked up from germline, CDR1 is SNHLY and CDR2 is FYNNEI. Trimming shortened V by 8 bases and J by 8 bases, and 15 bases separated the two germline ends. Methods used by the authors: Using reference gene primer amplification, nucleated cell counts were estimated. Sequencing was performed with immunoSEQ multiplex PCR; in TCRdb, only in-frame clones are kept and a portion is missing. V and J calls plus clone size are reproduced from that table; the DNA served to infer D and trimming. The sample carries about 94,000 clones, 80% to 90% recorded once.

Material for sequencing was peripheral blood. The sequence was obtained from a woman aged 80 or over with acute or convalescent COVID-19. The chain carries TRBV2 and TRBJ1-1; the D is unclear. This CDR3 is CASGSHNEEAFF. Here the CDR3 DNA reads TGTGCCAGCGGGAGCCATAACGAGGAAGCTTTCTTT.